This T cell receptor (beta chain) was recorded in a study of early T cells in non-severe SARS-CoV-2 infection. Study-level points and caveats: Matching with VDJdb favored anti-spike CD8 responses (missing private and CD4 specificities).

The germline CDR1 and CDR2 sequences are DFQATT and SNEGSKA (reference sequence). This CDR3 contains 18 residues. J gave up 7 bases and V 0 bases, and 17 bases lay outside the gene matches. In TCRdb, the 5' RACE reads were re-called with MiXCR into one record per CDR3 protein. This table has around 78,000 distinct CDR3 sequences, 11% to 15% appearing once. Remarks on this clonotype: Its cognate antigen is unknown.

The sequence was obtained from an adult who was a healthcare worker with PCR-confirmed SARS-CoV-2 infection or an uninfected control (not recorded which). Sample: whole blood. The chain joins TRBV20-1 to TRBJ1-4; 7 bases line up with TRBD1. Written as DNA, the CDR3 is TGCAGTGCTAGAGATTACTCGACAGGGAAGGGAGGTTTTGAAAAACTGTTTTTT. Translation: CSARDYSTGKGGFEKLFF.